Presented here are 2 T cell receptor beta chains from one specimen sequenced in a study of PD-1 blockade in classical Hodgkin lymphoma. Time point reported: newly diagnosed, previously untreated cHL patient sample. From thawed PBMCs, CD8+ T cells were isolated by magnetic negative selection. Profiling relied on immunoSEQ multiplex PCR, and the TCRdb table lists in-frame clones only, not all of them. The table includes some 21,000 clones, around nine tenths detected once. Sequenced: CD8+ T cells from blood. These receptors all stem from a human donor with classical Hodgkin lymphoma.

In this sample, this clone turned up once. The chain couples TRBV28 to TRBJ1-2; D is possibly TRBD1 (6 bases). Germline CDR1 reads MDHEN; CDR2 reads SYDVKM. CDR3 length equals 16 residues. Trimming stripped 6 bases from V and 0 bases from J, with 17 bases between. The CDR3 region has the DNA TGTGCCAGCAGCCGGGGGGCAGGCTTAGCTAACTATGGCTACACCTTC. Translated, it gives CASSRGAGLANYGYTF.

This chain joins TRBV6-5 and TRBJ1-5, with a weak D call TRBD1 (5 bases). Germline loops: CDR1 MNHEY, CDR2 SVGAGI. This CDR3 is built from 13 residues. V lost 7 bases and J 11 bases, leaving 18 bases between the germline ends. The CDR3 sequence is CASIPRRGGTQHF. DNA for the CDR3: TGTGCCAGCATCCCCCGTCGCGGGGGGACCCAGCATTTT.